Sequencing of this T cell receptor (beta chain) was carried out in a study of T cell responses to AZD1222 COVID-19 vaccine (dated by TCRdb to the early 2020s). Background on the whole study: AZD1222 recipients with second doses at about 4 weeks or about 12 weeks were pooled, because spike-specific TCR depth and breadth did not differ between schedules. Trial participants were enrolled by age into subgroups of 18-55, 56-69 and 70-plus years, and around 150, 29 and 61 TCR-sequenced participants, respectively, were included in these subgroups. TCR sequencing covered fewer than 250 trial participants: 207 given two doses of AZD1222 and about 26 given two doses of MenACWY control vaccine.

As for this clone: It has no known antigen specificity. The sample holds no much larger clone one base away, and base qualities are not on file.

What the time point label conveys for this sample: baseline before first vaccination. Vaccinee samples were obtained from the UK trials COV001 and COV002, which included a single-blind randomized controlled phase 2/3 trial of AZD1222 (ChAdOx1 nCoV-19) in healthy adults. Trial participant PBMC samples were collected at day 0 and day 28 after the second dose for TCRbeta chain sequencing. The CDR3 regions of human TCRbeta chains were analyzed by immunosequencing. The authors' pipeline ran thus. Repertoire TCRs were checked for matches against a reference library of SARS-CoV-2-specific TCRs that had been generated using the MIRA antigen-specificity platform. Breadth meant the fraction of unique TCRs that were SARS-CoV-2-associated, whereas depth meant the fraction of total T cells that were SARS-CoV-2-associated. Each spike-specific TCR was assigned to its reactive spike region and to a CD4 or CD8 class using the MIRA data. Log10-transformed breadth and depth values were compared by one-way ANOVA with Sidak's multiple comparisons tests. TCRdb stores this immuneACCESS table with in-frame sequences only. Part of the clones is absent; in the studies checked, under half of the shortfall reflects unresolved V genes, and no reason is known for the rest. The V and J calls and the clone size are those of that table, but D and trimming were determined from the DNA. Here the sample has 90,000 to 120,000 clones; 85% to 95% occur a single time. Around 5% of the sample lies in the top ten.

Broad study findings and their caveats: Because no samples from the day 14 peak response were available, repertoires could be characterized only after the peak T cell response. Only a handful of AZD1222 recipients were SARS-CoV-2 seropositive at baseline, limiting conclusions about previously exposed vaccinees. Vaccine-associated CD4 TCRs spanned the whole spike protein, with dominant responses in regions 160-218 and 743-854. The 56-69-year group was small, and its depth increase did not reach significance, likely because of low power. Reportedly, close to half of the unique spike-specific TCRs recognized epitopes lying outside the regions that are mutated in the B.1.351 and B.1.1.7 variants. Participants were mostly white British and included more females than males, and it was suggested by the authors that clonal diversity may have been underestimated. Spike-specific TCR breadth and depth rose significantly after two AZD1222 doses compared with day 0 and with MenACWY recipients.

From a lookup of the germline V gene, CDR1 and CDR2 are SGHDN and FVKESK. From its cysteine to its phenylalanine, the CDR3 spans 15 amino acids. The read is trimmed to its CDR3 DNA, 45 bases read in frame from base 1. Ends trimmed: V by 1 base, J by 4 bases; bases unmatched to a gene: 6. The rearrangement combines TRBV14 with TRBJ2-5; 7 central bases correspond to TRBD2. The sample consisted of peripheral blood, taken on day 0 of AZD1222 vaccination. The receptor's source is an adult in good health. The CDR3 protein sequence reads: CASSQGLGGGETQYF. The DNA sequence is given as TGTGCCAGCAGCCAAGGCCTTGGGGGGGGAGAGACCCAGTACTTC.